This passage covers 22 T cell receptor beta chains from one sample sequenced in a study of blood T cell repertoires in COVID-19. Profiling relied on immunoSEQ multiplex PCR, and the TCRdb table lists in-frame clones only, not all of them. The repertoire has over 110,000 clones, 87% of them found once; the top ten carry about 10%. Material: PBMCs or T cells enriched from blood (not recorded which). Source of these receptors: a man in his sixties who had recovered from COVID-19.

In its sample, this clone was seen a few times. This sequence joins TRBV14 and TRBJ2-3; weak D call: TRBD2 (6 bases). V was trimmed by 1 base and J by 5 bases, leaving 13 bases between them. Germline V CDR1 and CDR2: SGHDN, FVKESK. The CDR3 totals 15 residues. Here the CDR3 reads CASSQGGGVEDTQYF. CDR3 DNA: TGTGCCAGCAGCCAAGGTGGCGGGGTAGAAGATACGCAGTATTTT. Complete variable domain (other parts from reference TRBV14 and TRBJ2-3): EAGVTQFPSHSVIEKGQTVTLRCDPISGHDNLYWYRRVMGKEIKFLLHFVKESKQDESGMPNNRFLAERTGGTYSTLKVQPAELEDSGVYFCASSQGGGVEDTQYFGPGTRLTVL.

This rearrangement joins TRBV5-1 to TRBJ2-1, with unresolved D. In germline, CDR1 is SGHRS, CDR2 YFSETQ. Trimming removed 4 bases from V and 8 bases from J, with 13 bases in between. The CDR3 runs to 13 residues. CDR3: CASSRPGADEQFF. CDR3 nucleotides: TGCGCCAGCAGCCGACCCGGAGCTGATGAGCAGTTCTTC.

The chain combines TRBV18 with TRBJ1-1; no clear D gene. CDR3 size: 13 residues. Germline assignment: CDR1 KGHSH and CDR2 LQKENI. Trimming took off 4 bases at V and 4 bases at J, with 10 bases between the two ends. In DNA, the CDR3 is TGTGCCAGCTCACGGGTTCGGGGCACTGAAGCTTTCTTT. This translates into CASSRVRGTEAFF.

The sample holds one count of this clone. The chain employs TRBV2 and TRBJ2-7, with D perhaps TRBD2 (7 bases). The CDR3 length is 16 residues. Per germline, CDR1 SNHLY and CDR2 FYNNEI. The V end lost 2 bases, the J end lost 4 bases, and 18 bases lay between the germline ends. CDR3 bases: TGTGCCAGCAGTGAAAAAACGGGGGGCAGCGGTTACGAGCAGTACTTC. It translates to CASSEKTGGSGYEQYF. The full variable domain, completed using reference TRBV2 and TRBJ2-7, is EPEVTQTPSHQVTQMGQEVILRCVPISNHLYFYWYRQILGQKVEFLVSFYNNEISEKSEIFDDQFSVERPDGSNFTLKIRSTKLEDSAMYFCASSEKTGGSGYEQYFGPGTRLTVT.

The V and J genes are TRBV25-1 and TRBJ2-1, with 10 bases identical to TRBD2. With V trimmed by 4 bases and J by 6 bases, 6 bases remained unmatched. CDR3 length: 15 residues. Germline-derived CDR1 and CDR2 are MGHDK and SYGVNS. CDR3 in DNA: TGTGCCAGCAGTGGAACTAGCGGGGCCCGCAATGAGCAGTTCTTC. Translating gives CASSGTSGARNEQFF.

V usage is TRBV18 and J usage is TRBJ2-6; a possible D gene is TRBD1 (5 bases). The ends were cut back, 4 bases at V and 0 bases at J, with 13 bases in the middle. The germline V gene has CDR1 KGHSH and CDR2 LQKENI. The CDR3 length is 17 residues. The CDR3 reads CASSQDSFSSGANVLTF. For the CDR3, the DNA is TGTGCCAGCTCACAAGACAGCTTTAGCTCTGGGGCCAACGTCCTGACTTTC.

The chain recombines TRBV7-3 with TRBJ1-4; tentatively, D is TRBD1 (5 bases). V lost 5 bases and J lost 7, with 14 bases in between. The CDR3 runs to 14 residues. Germline V gene lookup returns CDR1 SGHTA and CDR2 FQGTGA. The DNA of the CDR3 is TGTGCCAGCAGCCCCCAGGGTACTTCTGAAAAACTGTTTTTT. Amino acid sequence: CASSPQGTSEKLFF.

V is TRBV9 and J is TRBJ2-7; 10 bases fit TRBD1. The trim removed 4 bases at V and 3 bases at J, leaving 7 bases unmatched. The length of the CDR3 is 15 residues. In germline, CDR1 is SGDLS, CDR2 YYNGEE. CDR3 amino acids: CASSPGTGAGYEQYF. The CDR3 DNA follows: TGTGCCAGCAGCCCCGGGACAGGGGCGGGCTACGAGCAGTACTTC.

This clone was seen more than once but under ten times. The CDR3 loop reads CASSFIGTSGSHNEQFF. The CDR3 DNA follows: TGTGCCAGCAGTTTCATCGGGACTAGCGGGAGCCACAATGAGCAGTTCTTC. V is TRBV27 and J is TRBJ2-1; 14 positions match TRBD2. This CDR3 contains 17 residues. The V segment lost 3 bases and the J segment 5 bases; nucleotides outside the gene matches: 6. CDR1 and CDR2 (germline): MNHEY, SMNVEV (reference sequence).

The chain is built from TRBV6-5 and TRBJ2-7, with 9 nucleotides matching TRBD2. Unmatched junction bases numbered 7, after V lost 0 bases and J lost 4 bases. In germline, CDR1 is MNHEY, CDR2 SVGAGI. The CDR3 is 16 amino acids. CDR3 nucleotide sequence: TGTGCCAGCAGTTACTCGCTAGCGGGAACTTATTACGAGCAGTACTTC. It translates to CASSYSLAGTYYEQYF.

This chain uses TRBV7-8 with TRBJ2-1; TRBD1 agrees at 8 bases. The germline gives CDR1 SGHVS, CDR2 FQNEAQ. Trimming at V came to 5 bases and at J to 7 bases, leaving 7 bases not matched to a gene. CDR3 length: 14 amino acids. For the CDR3, the DNA is TGTGCCAGCAGCCCCTTGAACAGGGGGAATGAGCAGTTCTTC. Translation gives CASSPLNRGNEQFF.

This clone has only one observation. The genes are TRBV6-5 and TRBJ1-3; 7 bases are a match to TRBD1. Looked up from germline, CDR1 is MNHEY and CDR2 is SVGAGI. The CDR3 is 14 residues long. V gave up 5 bases and J gave up 8 bases; unmatched junction bases: 9. The CDR3 DNA is TGTGCCAGCAGTAAGACAGGGTGGGCACACACCATATATTTT. Translated, it gives CASSKTGWAHTIYF.

This chain uses TRBV10-3 with TRBJ2-7; D is possibly TRBD1 (6 bases). In germline, CDR1 is ENHRY, CDR2 SYGVKD. Trimming took 2 bases from V and 3 from J, leaving 17 bases between them. CDR3 size: 16 residues. The CDR3 is CAISEELFRGNYEQYF. The CDR3 DNA follows: TGTGCCATCAGTGAGGAGCTTTTTAGGGGGAACTACGAGCAGTACTTC.

The chain has TRBV7-8 and TRBJ2-1; 9 bases match TRBD1. Germline lookup yields CDR1 SGHVS and CDR2 FQNEAQ. CDR3 length: 17 residues. V shed 4 bases, J shed 7 bases, and the junction held 14 bases outside the gene matches. The chain's CDR3 is CASSSPGTGPRYNEQFF. CDR3 DNA: TGTGCCAGCAGCTCGCCCGGGACAGGGCCTCGGTATAATGAGCAGTTCTTC.

The CDR3 sequence is CASSSGLAAGTDTQYF. The CDR3 DNA is TGTGCCAGCAGCTCGGGACTAGCGGCAGGCACAGATACGCAGTATTTT. The V and J genes are TRBV7-3 and TRBJ2-3; 11 nucleotides line up with TRBD2. The CDR3 consists of 16 residues. The ends lost 4 bases at V and 1 base at J; junction bases unmatched: 4. The germline V gene encodes CDR1 SGHTA and CDR2 FQGTGA.

The CDR3 here is CASSLGAGAYNEQFF. CDR3 in DNA: TGTGCCAGCAGCTTAGGGGCGGGGGCTTACAATGAGCAGTTCTTC. The chain carries TRBV11-2 and TRBJ2-1; the D gene is possibly TRBD2 (7 bases). Trimming pared 1 base from V and 4 bases from J, leaving 11 bases between. The CDR3 spans 15 residues. In germline, CDR1 is SGHAT, CDR2 FQNNGV.

V and J are TRBV2 and TRBJ2-2; TRBD1 matches at 10 bases. CDR1 is SNHLY and CDR2 is FYNNEI in the germline V gene. The CDR3 length is 16 residues. The ends lost 5 bases at V and 5 bases at J; junction bases unmatched: 8. The CDR3 bases are TGTGCCAGCAGTTTACGGACAGGGGGGGATACCGGGGAGCTGTTTTTT. Translated: CASSLRTGGDTGELFF.

The CDR3 loop is CASSSPGQKIGEQYF. CDR3 nucleotides: TGTGCCAGCAGCTCCCCGGGACAAAAAATAGGCGAGCAGTACTTC. The genes are TRBV7-2 and TRBJ2-7; possible D gene TRBD1, 6 bases. V gave up 4 bases and J gave up 6 bases, with 19 bases separating them. The CDR3 has 15 amino acids. From germline, CDR1 is SGHTA and CDR2 FQGNSA. Combining the CDR3 with reference TRBV7-2 and TRBJ2-7 gives the whole variable domain GAGVSQSPSNKVTEKGKDVELRCDPISGHTALYWYRQSLGQGLEFLIYFQGNSAPDKSGLPSDRFSAERTGGSVSTLTIQRTQQEDSAVYLCASSSPGQKIGEQYFGPGTRLTVT.

This clone came up once. The chain joins TRBV28 to TRBJ1-5; 10 bases are shared with TRBD1. The CDR3 spans 14 residues. With V trimmed by 6 bases and J by 6 bases, 5 bases remained unmatched. From germline, CDR1 is MDHEN and CDR2 SYDVKM. DNA of the CDR3: TGTGCCAGCAGCCAGACAGGGGGCGGTCAGCCCCAGCATTTT. It yields the protein CASSQTGGGQPQHF.

The J gene is TRBJ1-1, the V gene TRBV5-5, with D possibly being TRBD1 (6 bases). This CDR3 comprises 11 residues. The germline V gene encodes CDR1 SGHKS and CDR2 YYEKEE (reference sequence). The V end was cut by 3 bases, the J end by 11 bases, with 11 bases between. CDR3 sequence: CASSSLGGAFF. CDR3 bases: TGTGCCAGCAGCTCCTTAGGGGGTGCTTTCTTT.

The chain links TRBV11-2 to TRBJ2-4, with 7 bases aligning to TRBD1. The J segment lost 6 bases and the V segment lost 6 bases, leaving 2 bases of the junction unmatched. The CDR3 runs 12 residues. Germline lookup yields CDR1 SGHAT and CDR2 FQNNGV. The CDR3 nucleotides are TGTGCCAGCAGTTGGACAGGAAACATTCAGTACTTC. Its translation: CASSWTGNIQYF.

The chain uses TRBV28 and TRBJ1-5; 8 bases are a match to TRBD1. Germline CDR1 and CDR2: MDHEN and SYDVKM. Losses at the gene ends were 6 bases for V and 2 bases for J; bases not matched to a gene: 6. The CDR3 extends over 15 amino acids. As DNA, the CDR3 is TGTGCCAGCAGCTTGACAGGGGAGGGCAATCAGCCCCAGCATTTT. Its protein is CASSLTGEGNQPQHF.